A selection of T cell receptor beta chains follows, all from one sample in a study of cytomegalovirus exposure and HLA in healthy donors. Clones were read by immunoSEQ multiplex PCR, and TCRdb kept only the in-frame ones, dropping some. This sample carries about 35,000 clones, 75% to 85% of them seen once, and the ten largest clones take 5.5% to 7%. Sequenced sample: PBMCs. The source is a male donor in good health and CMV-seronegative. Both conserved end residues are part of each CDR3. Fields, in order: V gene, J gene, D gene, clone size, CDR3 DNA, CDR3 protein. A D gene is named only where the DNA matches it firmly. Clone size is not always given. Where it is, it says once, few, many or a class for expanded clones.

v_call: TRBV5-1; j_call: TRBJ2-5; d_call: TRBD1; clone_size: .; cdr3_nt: TGCGCCAGCAGCCAGGGACAGTTGAGACAAGAGACCCAGTACTTC; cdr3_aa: CASSQGQLRQETQYF
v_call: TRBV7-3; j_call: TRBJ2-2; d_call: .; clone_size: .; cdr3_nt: TGTGCCAGCAGCTCTGATGACACCTTCACCGGGGAGCTGTTTTTT; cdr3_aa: CASSSDDTFTGELFF
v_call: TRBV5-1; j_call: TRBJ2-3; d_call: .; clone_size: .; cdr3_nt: TGCGCCAGCAGCTTAGGGAGATTCACAGATACGCAGTATTTT; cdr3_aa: CASSLGRFTDTQYF
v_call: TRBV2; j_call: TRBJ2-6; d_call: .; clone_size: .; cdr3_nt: TGTGCCAGCAGTGAAGTGGGGCGGGCCAACGTCCTGACTTTC; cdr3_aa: CASSEVGRANVLTF
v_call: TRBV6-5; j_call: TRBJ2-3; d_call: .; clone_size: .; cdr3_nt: TGTGCCAGTGGGACTGTCGCCCTTTTT; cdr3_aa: CASGTVALF
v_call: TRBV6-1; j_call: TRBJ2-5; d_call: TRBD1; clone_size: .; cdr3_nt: TGTGCCAGCAGTGAATTTTGGGGACAGCTCCAAGAGACCCAGTACTTC; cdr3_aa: CASSEFWGQLQETQYF
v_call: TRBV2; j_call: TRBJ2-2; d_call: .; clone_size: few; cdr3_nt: TGTGCCAGCAGGGGGGGAGCCGGGGAGCTGTTTTTT; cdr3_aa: CASRGGAGELFF
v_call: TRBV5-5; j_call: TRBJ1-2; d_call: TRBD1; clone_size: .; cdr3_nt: TGTGCCAGCAGCTTACAGGGGGCAGCTAACTATGGCTACACCTTC; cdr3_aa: CASSLQGAANYGYTF
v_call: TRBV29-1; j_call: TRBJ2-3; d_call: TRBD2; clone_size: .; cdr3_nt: TGCAGCGGCGGACTAGCTCAAGATACGCAGTATTTT; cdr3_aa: CSGGLAQDTQYF
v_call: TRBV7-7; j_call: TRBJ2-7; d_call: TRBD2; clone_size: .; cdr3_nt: TGTGCTAGCAGCCCAACTAGCGGGAGGGTTTACGAGCAGTACTTC; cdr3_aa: CASSPTSGRVYEQYF
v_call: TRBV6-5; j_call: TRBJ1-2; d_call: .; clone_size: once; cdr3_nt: TGTGCCAGCAAAGTAACAGGGTATGGCTACACCTTC; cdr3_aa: CASKVTGYGYTF
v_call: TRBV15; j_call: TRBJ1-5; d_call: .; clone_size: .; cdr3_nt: TGTGCCACCAGCAGGGAAGGAGCGATGGGCAATCAGCCCCAGCATTTT; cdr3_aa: CATSREGAMGNQPQHF
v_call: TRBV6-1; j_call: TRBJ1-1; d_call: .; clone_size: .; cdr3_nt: TGTGCCAGCAGTGCCCTCAGGGGAGGGTTGAACACTGAAGCTTTCTTT; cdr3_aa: CASSALRGGLNTEAFF
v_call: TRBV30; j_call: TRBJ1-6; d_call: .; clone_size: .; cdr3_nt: TGTGCCTGGAGTGTATGGGCGCGGGGTCTTAGAAATTCACCCCTCCACTTT; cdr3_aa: CAWSVWARGLRNSPLHF
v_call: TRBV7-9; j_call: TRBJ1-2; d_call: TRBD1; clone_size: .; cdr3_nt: TGTGCCAGCAGCTTGTCCAGGGGGCATGGCTACACCTTC; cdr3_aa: CASSLSRGHGYTF
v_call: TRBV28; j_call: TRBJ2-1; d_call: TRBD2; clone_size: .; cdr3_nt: TGTGCCAGCAGTTTTGGACTAGCGGATGAGCAGTTCTTC; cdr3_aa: CASSFGLADEQFF
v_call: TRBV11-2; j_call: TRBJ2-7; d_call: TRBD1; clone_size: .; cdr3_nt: TGTGCCAGCAGCCCCGCCGGGACAGTTTACTACGAGCAGTACTTC; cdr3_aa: CASSPAGTVYYEQYF
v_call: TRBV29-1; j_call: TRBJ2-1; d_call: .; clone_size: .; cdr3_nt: TGCAGCGTTGAAAAAGGGATGCGGGGCTCCTACAATGAGCAGTTCTTC; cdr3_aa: CSVEKGMRGSYNEQFF
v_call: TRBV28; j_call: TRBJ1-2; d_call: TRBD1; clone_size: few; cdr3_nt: TGTGCCAGCAGTTTGCGCACAGGGGCAACTGGCTACACCTTC; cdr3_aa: CASSLRTGATGYTF
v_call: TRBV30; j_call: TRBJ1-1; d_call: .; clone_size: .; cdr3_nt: TGTGCCTTTTTAGTGAACACTGAAGCTTTCTTT; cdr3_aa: CAFLVNTEAFF
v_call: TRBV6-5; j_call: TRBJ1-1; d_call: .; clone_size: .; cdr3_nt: TGTGCCAGCAGTTACTCAGGGGTTTTTCGCACTGAAGCTTTCTTT; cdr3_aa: CASSYSGVFRTEAFF
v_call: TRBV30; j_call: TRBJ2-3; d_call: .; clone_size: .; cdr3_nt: TGTGCCTGGAGTATGGGGCCTACAGATACGCAGTATTTT; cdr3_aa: CAWSMGPTDTQYF
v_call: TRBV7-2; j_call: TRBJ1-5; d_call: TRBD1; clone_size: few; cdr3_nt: TGTGCCAGCAGCTTATTCCGGACAGGGAACAATCAGCCCCAGCATTTT; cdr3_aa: CASSLFRTGNNQPQHF
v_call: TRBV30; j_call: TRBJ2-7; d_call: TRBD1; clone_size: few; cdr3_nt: TGTGCCTGGAGCCTGGGTACAGGGGGAGTGGACGAGCAGTACTTC; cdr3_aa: CAWSLGTGGVDEQYF
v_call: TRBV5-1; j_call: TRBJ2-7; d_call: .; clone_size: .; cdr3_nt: TGCGCCAGCAGCTTGCAAGGACACCTCTACGAGCAGTACTTC; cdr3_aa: CASSLQGHLYEQYF
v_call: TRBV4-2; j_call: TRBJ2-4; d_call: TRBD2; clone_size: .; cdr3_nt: TGTGCCAGCAGCCAAGAAGCCGCCGGCGGGAGTGGAAACATTCAGTACTTC; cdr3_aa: CASSQEAAGGSGNIQYF
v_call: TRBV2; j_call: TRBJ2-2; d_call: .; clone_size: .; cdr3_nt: TGTGCCAGCAGTGCCGGGAGTCCCGGGGAGCTGTTTTTT; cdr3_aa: CASSAGSPGELFF
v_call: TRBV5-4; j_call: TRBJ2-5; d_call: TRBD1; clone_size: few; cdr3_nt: TGTGCCAGCAGCTTGCAGGGGGCCCAAGAGACCCAGTACTTC; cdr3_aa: CASSLQGAQETQYF
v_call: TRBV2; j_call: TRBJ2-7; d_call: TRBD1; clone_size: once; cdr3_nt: TGTGCCAGCAGTGAGGGACAGGGGGTCTCCTACGAGCAGTACTTC; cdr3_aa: CASSEGQGVSYEQYF
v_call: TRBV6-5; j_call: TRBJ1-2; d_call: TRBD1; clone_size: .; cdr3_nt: TGTGCCAGCAGTCCGGACAGGGGAGGCTATGGCTACACCTTC; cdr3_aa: CASSPDRGGYGYTF
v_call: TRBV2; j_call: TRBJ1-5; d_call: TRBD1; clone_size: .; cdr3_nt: TGTGCCAGCAGCCGGGACAGGGACCAGCCCCAGCATTTT; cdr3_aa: CASSRDRDQPQHF
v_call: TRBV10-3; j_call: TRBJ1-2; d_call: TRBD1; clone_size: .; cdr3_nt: TGTGCCACCTGGACAGGGGGCGACTATGGCTACACCTTC; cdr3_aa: CATWTGGDYGYTF
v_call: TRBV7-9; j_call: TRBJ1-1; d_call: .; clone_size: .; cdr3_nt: TGTGCCAGCAGCTTAACGGGAGTTAACACTGAAGCTTTCTTT; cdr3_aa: CASSLTGVNTEAFF
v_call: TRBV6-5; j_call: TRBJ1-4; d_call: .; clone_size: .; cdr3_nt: TGTGCCAGCAGTTATGACAGCCGGAATGAAAAACTGTTTTTT; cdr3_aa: CASSYDSRNEKLFF
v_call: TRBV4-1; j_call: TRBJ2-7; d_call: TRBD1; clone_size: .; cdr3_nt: TGCGCCAGCAGCCGGACAGGGTTCTACGAGCAGTACTTC; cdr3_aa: CASSRTGFYEQYF
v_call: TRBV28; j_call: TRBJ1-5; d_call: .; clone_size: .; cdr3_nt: TGTGCCAGCAGTTTATCAGGGCGACAGCCCCAGCATTTT; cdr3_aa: CASSLSGRQPQHF
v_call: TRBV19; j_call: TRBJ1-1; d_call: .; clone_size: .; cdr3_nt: TGTGCCAGTAGTAGCGGACGGGGGAACACTGAAGCTTTCTTT; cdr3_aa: CASSSGRGNTEAFF
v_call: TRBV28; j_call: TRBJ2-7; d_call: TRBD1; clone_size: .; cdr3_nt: TGTGCCAGCAGTTCCCGGACAGGGAGCTCCTACGAGCAGTACTTC; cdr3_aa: CASSSRTGSSYEQYF
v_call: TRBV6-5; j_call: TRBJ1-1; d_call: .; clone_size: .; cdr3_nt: TGTGCCAGCAGTTACTCTGGCAGGGTGAACACTGAAGCTTTCTTT; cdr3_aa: CASSYSGRVNTEAFF
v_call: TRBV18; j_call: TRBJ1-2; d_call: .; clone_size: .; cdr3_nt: TGTGCCAGCTCACCATTCCGACAGACCAACTATGGCTACACCTTC; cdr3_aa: CASSPFRQTNYGYTF
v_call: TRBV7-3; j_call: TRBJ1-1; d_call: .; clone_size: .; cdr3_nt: TGTGCCAGCAGCTCGGACAGGAACACTGAAGCTTTCTTT; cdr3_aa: CASSSDRNTEAFF
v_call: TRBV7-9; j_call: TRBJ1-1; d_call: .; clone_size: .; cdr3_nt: TGTTCCAGCAGCTTAGTTATCTCGGAAGCTTTCTTT; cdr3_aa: CSSSLVISEAFF
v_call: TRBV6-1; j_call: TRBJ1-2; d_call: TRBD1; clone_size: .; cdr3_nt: TGTGCCAGCAGACCTTCGAGACAGGGCGGCTATGGCTACACCTTC; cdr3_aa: CASRPSRQGGYGYTF